This TCR beta chain comes out of a study of PD-1 blockade in classical Hodgkin lymphoma. Regarding the study as a whole: Relapsed/refractory patients reportedly had lower baseline diversity than newly diagnosed patients. Complete responders started with a diversity level that resembled newly diagnosed patients at baseline. What drove the repertoire differences, possibly disease activity or prior therapy, has not been defined.

Per the germline V gene, CDR1 is SGHVS and CDR2 is FQNEAQ. V lost 2 bases and J lost 0, with 11 bases in between. The CDR3 extends over 16 amino acids. All trial patients relapsed after autologous stem cell transplantation. Best overall response was complete response, partial response or progressive disease in these relapsed/refractory classical Hodgkin lymphoma patients. Concerning this clone itself: No antigen is known for it.

Measured with immunoSEQ multiplex PCR; TCRdb has only the in-frame clones, and not every one. This sample yields more than 20,000 clones, of which over 75% are seen a single time; nearly 2.5% belongs to the top ten. V and J are TRBV7-8 and TRBJ1-3, with D uncertain. The clonotype comes from a human donor with classical Hodgkin lymphoma. The input for sequencing was peripheral blood mononuclear cells (PBMCs), taken at baseline. For the CDR3, the DNA is TGTGCCAGCAGCTTATTGACCTCGACCTCTGGAAACACCATATATTTT. Protein: CASSLLTSTSGNTIYF.